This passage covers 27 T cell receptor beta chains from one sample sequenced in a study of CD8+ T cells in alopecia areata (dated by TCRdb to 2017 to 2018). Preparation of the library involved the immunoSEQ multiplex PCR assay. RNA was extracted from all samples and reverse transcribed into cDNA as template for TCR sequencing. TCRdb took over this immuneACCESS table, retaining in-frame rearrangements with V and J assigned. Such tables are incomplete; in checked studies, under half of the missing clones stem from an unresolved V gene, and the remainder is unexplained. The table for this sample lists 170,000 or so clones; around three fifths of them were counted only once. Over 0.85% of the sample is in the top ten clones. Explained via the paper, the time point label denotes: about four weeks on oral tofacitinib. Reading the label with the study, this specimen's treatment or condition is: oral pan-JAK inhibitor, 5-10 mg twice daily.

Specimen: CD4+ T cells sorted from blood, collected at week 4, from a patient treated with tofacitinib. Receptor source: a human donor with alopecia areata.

As DNA, the CDR3 is TGTGCCTGGACCCAGTCTGGAAACACCATATATTTT. As protein: CAWTQSGNTIYF. The chain has TRBV30 and TRBJ1-3; the D is unclear. The V and J ends lost 4 bases and 1 base respectively, with 5 bases between them. CDR1 is GTSNPN, CDR2 SVGIG, per germline (reference sequence). The CDR3 is 12 residues long. Full variable domain (outside the CDR3, taken from reference TRBV30 and TRBJ1-3): SQTIHQWPATLVQPVGSPLSLECTVEGTSNPNLYWYRQAAGRGLQLLFYSVGIGQISSEVPQNLSASRPQDRQFILSSKKLLLSDSGFYLCAWTQSGNTIYFGEGSWLTVV.

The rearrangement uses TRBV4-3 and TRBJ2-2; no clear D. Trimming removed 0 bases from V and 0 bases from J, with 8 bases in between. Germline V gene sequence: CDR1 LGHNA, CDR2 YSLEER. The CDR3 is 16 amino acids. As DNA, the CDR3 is TGCGCCAGCAGCCAAGAAGGGATCGCGAACACCGGGGAGCTGTTTTTT. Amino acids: CASSQEGIANTGELFF.

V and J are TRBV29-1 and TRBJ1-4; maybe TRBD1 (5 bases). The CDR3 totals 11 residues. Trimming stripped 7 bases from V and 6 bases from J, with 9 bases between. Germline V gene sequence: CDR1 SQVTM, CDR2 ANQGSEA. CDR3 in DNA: TGCAGCGGAGGGGCGGATGAAAAACTGTTTTTT. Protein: CSGGADEKLFF.

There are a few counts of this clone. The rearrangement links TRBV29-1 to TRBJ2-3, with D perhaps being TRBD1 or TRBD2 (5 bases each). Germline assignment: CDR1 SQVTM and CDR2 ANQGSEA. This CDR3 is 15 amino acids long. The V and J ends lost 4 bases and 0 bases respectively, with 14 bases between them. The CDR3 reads CSVVVGRRSTDTQYF. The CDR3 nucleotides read TGCAGCGTTGTCGTGGGGCGGAGGAGCACAGATACGCAGTATTTT.

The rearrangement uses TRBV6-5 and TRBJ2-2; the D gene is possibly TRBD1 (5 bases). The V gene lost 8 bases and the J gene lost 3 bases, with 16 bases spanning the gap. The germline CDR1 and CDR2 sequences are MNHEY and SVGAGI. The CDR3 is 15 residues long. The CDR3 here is CASGRGSDYTGELFF. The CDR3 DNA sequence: TGTGCCAGCGGAAGGGGAAGTGATTACACCGGGGAGCTGTTTTTT.

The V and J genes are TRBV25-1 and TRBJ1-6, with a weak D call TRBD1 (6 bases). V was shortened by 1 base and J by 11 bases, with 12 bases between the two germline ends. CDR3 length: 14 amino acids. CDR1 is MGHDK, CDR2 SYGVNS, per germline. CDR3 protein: CASSEWHRETPLHF. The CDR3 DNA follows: TGTGCCAGCAGTGAATGGCACAGGGAAACACCCCTCCACTTT.

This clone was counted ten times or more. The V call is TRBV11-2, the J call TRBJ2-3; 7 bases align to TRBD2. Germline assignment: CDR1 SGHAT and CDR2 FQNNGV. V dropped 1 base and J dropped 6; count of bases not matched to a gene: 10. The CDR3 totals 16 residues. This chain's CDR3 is CASSLGEGLNRDTQYF. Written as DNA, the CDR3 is TGTGCCAGCAGCTTAGGCGAGGGACTAAACAGGGATACGCAGTATTTT.

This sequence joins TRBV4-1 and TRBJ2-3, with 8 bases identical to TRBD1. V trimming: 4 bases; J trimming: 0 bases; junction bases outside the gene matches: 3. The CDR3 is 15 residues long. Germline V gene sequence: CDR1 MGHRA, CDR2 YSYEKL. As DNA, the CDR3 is TGCGCCAGCAGCCCCAGGACAGGGAGCACAGATACGCAGTATTTT. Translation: CASSPRTGSTDTQYF.

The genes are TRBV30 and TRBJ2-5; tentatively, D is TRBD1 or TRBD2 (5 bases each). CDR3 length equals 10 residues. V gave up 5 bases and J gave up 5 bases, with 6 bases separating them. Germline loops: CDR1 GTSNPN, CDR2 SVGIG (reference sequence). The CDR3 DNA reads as TGTGCCTGGGGGACGGAGACCCAGTACTTC. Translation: CAWGTETQYF.

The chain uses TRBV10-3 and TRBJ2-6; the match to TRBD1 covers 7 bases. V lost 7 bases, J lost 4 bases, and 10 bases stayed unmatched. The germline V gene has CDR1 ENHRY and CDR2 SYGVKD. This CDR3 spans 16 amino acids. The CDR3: CAITDRASLGANVLTF. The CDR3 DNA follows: TGTGCCATCACAGACAGGGCCTCTCTGGGGGCCAACGTCCTGACTTTC.

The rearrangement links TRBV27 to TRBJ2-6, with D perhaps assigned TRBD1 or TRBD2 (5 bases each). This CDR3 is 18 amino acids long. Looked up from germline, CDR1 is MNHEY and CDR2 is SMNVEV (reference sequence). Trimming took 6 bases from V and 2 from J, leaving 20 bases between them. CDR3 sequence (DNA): TGTGCCAGCAGCTTACAGGCCAGGGCCGGGACTGGGGCCAACGTCCTGACTTTC. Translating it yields CASSLQARAGTGANVLTF. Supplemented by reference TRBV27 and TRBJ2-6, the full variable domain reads EAQVTQNPRYLITVTGKKLTVTCSQNMNHEYMSWYRQDPGLGLRQIYYSMNVEVTDKGDVPEGYKVSRKEKRNFPLILESPSPNQTSLYFCASSLQARAGTGANVLTFGAGSRLTVL.

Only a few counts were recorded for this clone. CDR3 amino acids: CASRQNRGAHEQYF. Written as DNA, the CDR3 is TGTGCCAGCAGACAGAACCGGGGGGCGCACGAGCAGTACTTC. The rearrangement joins TRBV11-3 to TRBJ2-7; the D gene is possibly TRBD2 (7 bases). Trimming stripped 6 bases from V and 5 bases from J, with 17 bases between. Germline loops: CDR1 SGHNT, CDR2 YENEEA. This CDR3 spans 14 amino acids. Combining the CDR3 with reference TRBV11-3 and TRBJ2-7 gives the whole variable domain EAGVVQSPRYKIIEKKQPVAFWCNPISGHNTLYWYLQNLGQGPELLIRYENEEAVDDSQLPKDRFSAERLKGVDSTLKIQPAELGDSAVYLCASRQNRGAHEQYFGPGTRLTVT.

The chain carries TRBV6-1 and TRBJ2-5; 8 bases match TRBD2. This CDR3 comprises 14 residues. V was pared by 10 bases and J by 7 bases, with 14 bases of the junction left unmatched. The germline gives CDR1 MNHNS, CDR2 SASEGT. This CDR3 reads CATTQVAGYGTQYF. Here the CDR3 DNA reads TGTGCCACCACCCAGGTAGCGGGGTACGGGACCCAGTACTTC.

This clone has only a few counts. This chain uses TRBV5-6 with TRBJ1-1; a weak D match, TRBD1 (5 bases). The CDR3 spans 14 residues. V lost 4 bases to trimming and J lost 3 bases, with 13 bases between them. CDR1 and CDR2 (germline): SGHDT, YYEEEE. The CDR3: CASSLAVGHTEAFF. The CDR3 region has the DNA TGTGCCAGCAGCCTGGCGGTGGGACACACTGAAGCTTTCTTT.

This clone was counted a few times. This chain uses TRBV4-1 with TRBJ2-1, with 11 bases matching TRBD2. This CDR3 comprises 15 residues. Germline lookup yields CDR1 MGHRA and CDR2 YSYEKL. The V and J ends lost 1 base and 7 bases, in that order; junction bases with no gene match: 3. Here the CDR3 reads CASSQAPSGGNEQFF. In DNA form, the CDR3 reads TGCGCCAGCAGCCAAGCACCTAGCGGGGGGAATGAGCAGTTCTTC.

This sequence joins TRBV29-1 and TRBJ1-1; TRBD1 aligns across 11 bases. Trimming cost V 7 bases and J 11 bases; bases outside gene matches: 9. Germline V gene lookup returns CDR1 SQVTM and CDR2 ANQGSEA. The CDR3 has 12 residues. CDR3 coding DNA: TGCAGCGGCTGGACAGGGGGCGACGTGGCTTTCTTT. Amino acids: CSGWTGGDVAFF.

In DNA form, the CDR3 reads TGTGCCAGCAGCCGGGGGAGTTCGGAGACCCAGTACTTC. Translated: CASSRGSSETQYF. The genes are TRBV7-8 and TRBJ2-5; possibly TRBD2 for D (6 bases). V was pared by 5 bases and J by 5 bases, with 12 bases between. There are 13 residues in the CDR3. Germline CDR1 SGHVS, CDR2 FQNEAQ.

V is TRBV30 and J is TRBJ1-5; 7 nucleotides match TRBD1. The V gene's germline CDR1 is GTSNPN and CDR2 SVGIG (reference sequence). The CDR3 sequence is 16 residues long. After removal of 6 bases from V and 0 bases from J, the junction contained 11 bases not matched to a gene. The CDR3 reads CACQIGTVLSNQPQHF. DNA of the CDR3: TGTGCCTGTCAGATAGGGACAGTACTTAGCAATCAGCCCCAGCATTTT.

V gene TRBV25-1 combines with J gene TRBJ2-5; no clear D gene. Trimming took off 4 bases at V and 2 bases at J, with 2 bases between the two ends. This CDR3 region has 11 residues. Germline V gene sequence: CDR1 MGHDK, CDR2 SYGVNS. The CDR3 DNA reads TGTGCCAGCAGTGTACAAGAGACCCAGTACTTC. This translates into CASSVQETQYF.

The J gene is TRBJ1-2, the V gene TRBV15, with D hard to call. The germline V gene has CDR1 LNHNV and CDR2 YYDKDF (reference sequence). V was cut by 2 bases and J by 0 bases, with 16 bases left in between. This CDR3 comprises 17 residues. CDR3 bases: TGTGCCACCAGCAGAATCAGGAGGCAGACATCTAACTATGGCTACACCTTC. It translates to CATSRIRRQTSNYGYTF.

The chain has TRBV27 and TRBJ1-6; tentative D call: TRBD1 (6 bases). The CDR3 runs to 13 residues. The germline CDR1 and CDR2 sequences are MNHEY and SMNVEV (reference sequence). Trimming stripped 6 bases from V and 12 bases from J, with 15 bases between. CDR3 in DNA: TGTGCCAGCAGGTACCTCGGGGGGCGACCCCTCCACTTT. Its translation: CASRYLGGRPLHF.

CDR3 nucleotide sequence: TGTGCCAGCAGCTTAACGGGGACAGGGGGTTCACCCCTCCACTTT. Translation gives CASSLTGTGGSPLHF. The V call is TRBV7-3, the J call TRBJ1-6; 11 bases line up with TRBD1. Germline CDR1 reads SGHTA; CDR2 reads FQGTGA. V dropped 0 bases and J dropped 9; count of bases not matched to a gene: 1. The CDR3 loop spans 15 amino acids.

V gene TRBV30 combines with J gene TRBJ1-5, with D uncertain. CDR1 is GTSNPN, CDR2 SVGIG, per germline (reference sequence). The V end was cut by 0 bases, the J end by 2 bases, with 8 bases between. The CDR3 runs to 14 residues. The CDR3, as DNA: TGTGCCTGGAGTGTATTAGAAGGCAATCAGCCCCAGCATTTT. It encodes CAWSVLEGNQPQHF.

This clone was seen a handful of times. CDR3 coding DNA: TGTGCCTGGAGGGGACCGGGACAGGTTGTTCACGAGCAGTACTTC. Its translation is CAWRGPGQVVHEQYF. The genes are TRBV30 and TRBJ2-7, with 8 bases identical to TRBD1. The CDR3 runs to 15 residues. Germline values: CDR1 GTSNPN, CDR2 SVGIG (reference sequence). J was trimmed by 5 bases and V by 3 bases; bases with no gene match: 12.

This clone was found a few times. The CDR3 region is CSVRTGEYRKSTDTQYF. Here the CDR3 DNA reads TGCAGCGTCCGGACAGGGGAATATAGGAAGAGCACAGATACGCAGTATTTT. The J gene is TRBJ2-3, the V gene TRBV29-1; 9 positions agree with TRBD1. The CDR3 is made up of 17 amino acids. Germline V lookup: CDR1 SQVTM, CDR2 ANQGSEA. The V and J ends lost 6 bases and 0 bases, in that order; junction bases with no gene match: 13.

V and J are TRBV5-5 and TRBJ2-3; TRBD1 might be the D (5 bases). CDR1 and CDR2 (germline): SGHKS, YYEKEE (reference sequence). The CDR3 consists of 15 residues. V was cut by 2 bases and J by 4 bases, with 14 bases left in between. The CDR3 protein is CASSFVIVGADTQYF. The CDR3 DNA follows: TGTGCCAGCAGCTTCGTCATTGTAGGGGCAGATACGCAGTATTTT.

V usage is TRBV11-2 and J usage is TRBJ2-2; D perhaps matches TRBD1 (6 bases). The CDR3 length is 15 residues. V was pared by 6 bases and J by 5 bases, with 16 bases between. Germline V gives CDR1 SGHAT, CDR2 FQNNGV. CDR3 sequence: CASRPIRGWTGELFF. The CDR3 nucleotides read TGTGCCAGCAGACCCATCAGGGGCTGGACCGGGGAGCTGTTTTTT.